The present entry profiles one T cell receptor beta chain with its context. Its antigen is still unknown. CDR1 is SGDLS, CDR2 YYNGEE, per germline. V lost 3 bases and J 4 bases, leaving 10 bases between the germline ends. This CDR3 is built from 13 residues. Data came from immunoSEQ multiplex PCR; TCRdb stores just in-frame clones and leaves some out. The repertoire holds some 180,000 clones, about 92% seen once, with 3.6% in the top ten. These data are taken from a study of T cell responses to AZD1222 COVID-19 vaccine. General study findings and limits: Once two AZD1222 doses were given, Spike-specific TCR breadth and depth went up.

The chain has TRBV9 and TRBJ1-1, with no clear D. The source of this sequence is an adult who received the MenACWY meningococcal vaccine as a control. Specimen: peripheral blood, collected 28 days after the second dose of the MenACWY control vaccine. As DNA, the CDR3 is TGTGCCAGCAGCGCGCAAAGTGGCACTGAAGCTTTCTTT. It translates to CASSAQSGTEAFF.